Presented here are 8 T cell receptor beta chains from one specimen sequenced in a study of regulatory T cells in long-lasting Graves disease. Time point here: newly diagnosed GD, antithyroid drugs for less than 3 months. The TCR library was made from RNA that had been extracted from PBMCs in TRIzol. Construction of TCR beta libraries relied on iRepertoire HTBI primers and on Arm-PCR targeting CDR3 regions. TCRdb re-derived calls from the multiplex PCR reads in MiXCR, one entry per CDR3 protein. Of some 320,000 distinct CDR3 sequences in the sample, approximately 20% were seen once. This specimen was peripheral blood mononuclear cells (PBMCs), taken at new diagnosis, from a patient treated with antithyroid drugs. These receptors were taken from a female donor with Graves disease.

This clonotype came up a few times. The chain links TRBV25-1 to TRBJ2-7; 8 bases map to TRBD1. The CDR3 has 13 amino acids. The ends lost 6 bases at V and 6 bases at J; junction bases unmatched: 7. Germline V gives CDR1 MGHDK, CDR2 SYGVNS. The CDR3 nucleotides are TGTGCCAGCAGCGGGACAGGAGCTCTCGAGCAGTACTTC. This encodes CASSGTGALEQYF.

Ten or more counts support this clonotype. This chain links TRBV2 with TRBJ2-7, with 7 bases lining up with TRBD2. V shed 5 bases and J 5 bases; nucleotides not matched to a gene: 9. Looked up from germline, CDR1 is SNHLY and CDR2 is FYNNEI. CDR3 length: 14 amino acids. Here the CDR3 reads CASSRAGRGDEQYF. In DNA form, the CDR3 reads TGTGCCAGCAGTCGAGCGGGACGGGGAGACGAGCAGTACTTC.

This clonotype was seen only a few times. V is TRBV28 and J is TRBJ1-1; no firm D call. V lost 6 bases, J lost 10 bases, and 12 bases lay in between. Germline V gene lookup returns CDR1 MDHEN and CDR2 SYDVKM. CDR3 length: 11 amino acids. Written as DNA, the CDR3 is TGTGCCAGCAGAGGACGCCCTGTAGCTTTCTTT. It yields the protein CASRGRPVAFF.

Regarding this clonotype: At one end the junction does not follow the germline gene, possibly because of a read error. CDR3 sequence reads: CAWRDRVGRMAKQLF. The DNA for the CDR3 is TGTGCCTGGAGGGACCGCGTCGGACGTATGGCAAAGCAGCTCTTC. The chain is built from TRBV30 and TRBJ2-1; D ambiguous. This CDR3 region has 15 residues. CDR1 and CDR2 (germline): GTSNPN, SVGIG (reference sequence).

Of note for this clonotype: A much more abundant neighbour one base away suggests this may be a read error. The chain uses TRBV29-1 and TRBJ2-2, with D possibly TRBD2 on 6 matching bases. Germline lookup yields CDR1 SQVTM and CDR2 ANQGSEA. The V gene lost 4 bases and the J gene lost 2 bases, with 11 bases spanning the gap. The CDR3 loop spans 14 amino acids. CDR3 nucleotide sequence: TGCAGCGTTGGGGAACTAGCTAACACCGGGGAGCTGTTTTTT. Amino acid sequence: CSVGELANTGELFF.

This clonotype was picked up a small number of times. This could be a read error, since a much larger clone is one nucleotide away. V and J are TRBV5-1 and TRBJ2-1; the match to TRBD1 covers 11 bases. Germline V gives CDR1 SGHRS, CDR2 YFSETQ. V dropped 4 bases and J dropped 10; count of bases not matched to a gene: 10. This CDR3 has 15 residues. The CDR3 bases are TGCGCCAGCAGCCTAGGACAGGGGGCATCGTACGAGCAGTTCTTC. Residues: CASSLGQGASYEQFF.

At least ten counts were recorded for this clonotype. This chain links TRBV18 with TRBJ1-5, with unresolved D. Trimming cost V 2 bases and J 4 bases, with 9 bases left between them. Germline CDR1 KGHSH, CDR2 LQKENI. The CDR3 covers 14 residues. CDR3 amino acids: CASSPGEMNQPQHF. The CDR3, as DNA: TGTGCCAGCTCACCAGGAGAGATGAATCAGCCCCAGCATTTT.

This clonotype came up many times. The gene calls are TRBV12-5 and TRBJ2-2, with TRBD2 matching 13 bases. V was pared by 6 bases and J by 1 base, with 2 bases of the junction left unmatched. This CDR3 spans 16 amino acids. Per the germline V gene, CDR1 is LGHNT and CDR2 is FRNRAP. The CDR3: CASGGTSGVNTGELFF. In DNA form, the CDR3 reads TGTGCTAGTGGCGGGACTAGCGGGGTGAACACCGGGGAGCTGTTTTTT.